Listed here is a single T cell receptor beta chain. Antigen: not known. This sample was taken from a study of early T cells in non-severe SARS-CoV-2 infection. Study-level points and caveats: Clonotype matching in VDJdb favored anti-spike CD8 responses and did not capture private and CD4 specificities.

From the 5' RACE reads, TCRdb called clonotypes with MiXCR, one entry per CDR3 protein. The sample lists about 66,000 distinct CDR3 sequences; around 14% were seen once. The CDR3 totals 15 residues. V lost 5 bases and J 0 bases, leaving 13 bases between the germline ends. Specimen: whole blood. V gene TRBV12-3 or TRBV12-4 combines with J gene TRBJ1-1; TRBD1 might be the D (6 bases). This TCR was recovered from an adult who was a healthcare worker with PCR-confirmed SARS-CoV-2 infection or an uninfected control (not recorded which). The CDR3 reads CASSLAGGLNTEAFF. DNA of the CDR3: TGTGCCAGCAGTCTGGCTGGGGGCTTGAACACTGAAGCTTTCTTT.